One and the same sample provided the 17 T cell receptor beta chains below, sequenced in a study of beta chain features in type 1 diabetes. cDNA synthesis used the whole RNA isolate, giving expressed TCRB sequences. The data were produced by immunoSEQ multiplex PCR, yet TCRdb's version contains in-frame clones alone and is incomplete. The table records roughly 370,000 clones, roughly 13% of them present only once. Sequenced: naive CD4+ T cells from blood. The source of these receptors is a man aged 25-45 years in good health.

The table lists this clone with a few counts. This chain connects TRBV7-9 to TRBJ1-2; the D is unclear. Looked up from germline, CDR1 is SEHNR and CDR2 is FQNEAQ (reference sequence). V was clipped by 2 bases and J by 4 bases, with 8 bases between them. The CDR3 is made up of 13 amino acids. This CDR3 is CASSLLPGYGYTF. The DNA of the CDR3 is TGTGCCAGCAGCTTACTCCCAGGCTATGGCTACACCTTC.

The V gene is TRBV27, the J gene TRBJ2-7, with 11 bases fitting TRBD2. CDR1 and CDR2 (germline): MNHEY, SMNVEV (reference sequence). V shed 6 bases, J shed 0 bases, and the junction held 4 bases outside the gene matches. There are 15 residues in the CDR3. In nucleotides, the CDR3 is TGTGCCAGCAGCCTCGGGACTAGCGGCTCCTACGAGCAGTACTTC. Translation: CASSLGTSGSYEQYF.

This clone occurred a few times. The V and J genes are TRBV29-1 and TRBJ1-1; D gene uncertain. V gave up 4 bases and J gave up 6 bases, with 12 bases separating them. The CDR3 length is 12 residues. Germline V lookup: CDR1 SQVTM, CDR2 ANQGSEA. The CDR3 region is CSVAQSTAEAFF. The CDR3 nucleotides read TGCAGCGTTGCACAGAGTACGGCTGAAGCTTTCTTT.

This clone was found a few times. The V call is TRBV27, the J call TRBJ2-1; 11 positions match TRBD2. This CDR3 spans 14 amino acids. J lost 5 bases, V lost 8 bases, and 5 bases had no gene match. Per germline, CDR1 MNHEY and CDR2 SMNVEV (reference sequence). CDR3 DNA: TGTGCCAGCCTAGGACTAGCGGGCAACAATGAGCAGTTCTTC. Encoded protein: CASLGLAGNNEQFF.

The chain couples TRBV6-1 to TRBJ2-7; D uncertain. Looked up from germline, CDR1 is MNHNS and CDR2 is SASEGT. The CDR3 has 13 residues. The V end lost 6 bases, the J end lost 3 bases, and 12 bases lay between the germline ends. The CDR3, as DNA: TGTGCCAGCAGCTCAACGACCTTCTACGAGCAGTACGTC. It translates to CASSSTTFYEQYV.

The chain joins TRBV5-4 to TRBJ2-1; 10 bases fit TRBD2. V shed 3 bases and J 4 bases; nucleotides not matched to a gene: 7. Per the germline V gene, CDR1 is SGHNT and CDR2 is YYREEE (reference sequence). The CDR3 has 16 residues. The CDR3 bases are TGTGCCAGCAGCTCCGCTAGCGGGAGTCGGTACAATGAGCAGTTCTTC. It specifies CASSSASGSRYNEQFF.

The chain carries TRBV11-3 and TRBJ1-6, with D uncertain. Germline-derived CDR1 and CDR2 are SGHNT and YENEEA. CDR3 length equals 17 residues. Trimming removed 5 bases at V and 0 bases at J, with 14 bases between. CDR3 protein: CASSVGDLSSYNSPLHF. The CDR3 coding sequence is TGTGCCAGCAGCGTTGGGGATCTCAGCTCCTATAATTCACCCCTCCACTTT. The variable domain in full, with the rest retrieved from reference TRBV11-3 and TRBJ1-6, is EAGVVQSPRYKIIEKKQPVAFWCNPISGHNTLYWYLQNLGQGPELLIRYENEEAVDDSQLPKDRFSAERLKGVDSTLKIQPAELGDSAVYLCASSVGDLSSYNSPLHFGNGTRLTVT.

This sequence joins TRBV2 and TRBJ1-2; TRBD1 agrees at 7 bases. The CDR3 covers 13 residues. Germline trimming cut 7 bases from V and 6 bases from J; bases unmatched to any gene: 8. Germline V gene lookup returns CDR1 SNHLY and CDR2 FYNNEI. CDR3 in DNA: TGTGCCAGCACTTTGACAGGGTTTAATGGCTACACCTTC. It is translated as CASTLTGFNGYTF.

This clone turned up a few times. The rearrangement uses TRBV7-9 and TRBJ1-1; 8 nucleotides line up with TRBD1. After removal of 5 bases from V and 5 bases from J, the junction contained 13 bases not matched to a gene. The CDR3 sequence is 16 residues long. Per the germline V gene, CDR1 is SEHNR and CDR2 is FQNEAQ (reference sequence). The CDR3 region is CASSLVGDRFETEAFF. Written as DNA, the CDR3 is TGTGCCAGCAGCCTCGTAGGGGACAGGTTCGAGACTGAAGCTTTCTTT.

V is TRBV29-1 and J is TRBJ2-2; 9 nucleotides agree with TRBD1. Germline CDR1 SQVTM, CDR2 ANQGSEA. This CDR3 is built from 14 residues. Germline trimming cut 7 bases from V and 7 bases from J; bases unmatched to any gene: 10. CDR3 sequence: CSGTGTGFNGELFF. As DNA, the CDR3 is TGCAGCGGAACCGGGACAGGGTTTAACGGGGAGCTGTTTTTT.

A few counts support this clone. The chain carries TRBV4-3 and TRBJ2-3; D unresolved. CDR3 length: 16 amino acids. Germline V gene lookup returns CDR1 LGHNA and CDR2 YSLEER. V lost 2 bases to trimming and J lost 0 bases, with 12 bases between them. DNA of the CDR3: TGCGCCAGCAGCCAACAGCTGTCCGTTAGCACAGATACGCAGTATTTT. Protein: CASSQQLSVSTDTQYF.

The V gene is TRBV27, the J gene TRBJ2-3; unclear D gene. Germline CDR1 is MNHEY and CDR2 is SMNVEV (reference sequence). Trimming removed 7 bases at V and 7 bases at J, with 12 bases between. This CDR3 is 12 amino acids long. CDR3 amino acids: CASNTGRNTQYF. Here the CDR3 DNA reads TGTGCCAGCAACACCGGTCGGAATACGCAGTATTTT.

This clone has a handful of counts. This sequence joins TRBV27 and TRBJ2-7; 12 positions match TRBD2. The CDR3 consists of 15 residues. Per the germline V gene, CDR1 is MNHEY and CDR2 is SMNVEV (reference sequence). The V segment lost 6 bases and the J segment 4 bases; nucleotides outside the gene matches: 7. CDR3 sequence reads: CASSPRLAGDYEQYF. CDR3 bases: TGTGCCAGCAGCCCGCGACTAGCGGGGGATTACGAGCAGTACTTC.

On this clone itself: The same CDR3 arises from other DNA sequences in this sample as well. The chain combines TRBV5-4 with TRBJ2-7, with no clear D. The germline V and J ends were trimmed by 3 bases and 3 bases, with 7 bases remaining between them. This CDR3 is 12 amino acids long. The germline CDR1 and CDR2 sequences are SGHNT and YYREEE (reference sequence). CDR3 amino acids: CASSSQDYEQYF. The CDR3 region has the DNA TGTGCCAGCAGCTCCCAGGACTACGAGCAGTACTTC.

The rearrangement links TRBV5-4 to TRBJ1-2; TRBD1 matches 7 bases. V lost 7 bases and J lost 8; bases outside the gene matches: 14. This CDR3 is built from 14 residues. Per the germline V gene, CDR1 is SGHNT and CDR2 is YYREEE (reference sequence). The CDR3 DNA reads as TGTGCCAGCTCAGGGACAGCTCCTTGGGAAGGCTACACCTTC. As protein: CASSGTAPWEGYTF.

CDR3 sequence: CASSPWTSGISDTQYF. The CDR3 DNA follows: TGTGCCAGTAGTCCCTGGACTAGCGGGATTTCAGATACGCAGTATTTT. The V gene is TRBV19, the J gene TRBJ2-3; 12 positions agree with TRBD2. There are 16 residues in the CDR3. The V segment lost 5 bases and the J segment 4 bases; nucleotides outside the gene matches: 7. The germline CDR1 and CDR2 sequences are LNHDA and SQIVND (reference sequence).

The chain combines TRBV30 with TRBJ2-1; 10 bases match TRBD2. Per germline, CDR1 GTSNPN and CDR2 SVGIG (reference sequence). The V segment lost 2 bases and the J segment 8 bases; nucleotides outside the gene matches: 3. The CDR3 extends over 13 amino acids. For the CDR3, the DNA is TGTGCCTGGAGTAGCGGGAGGGCCTATGAGCAGTTCTTC. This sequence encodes CAWSSGRAYEQFF. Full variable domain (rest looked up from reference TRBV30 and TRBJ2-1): SQTIHQWPATLVQPVGSPLSLECTVEGTSNPNLYWYRQAAGRGLQLLFYSVGIGQISSEVPQNLSASRPQDRQFILSSKKLLLSDSGFYLCAWSSGRAYEQFFGPGTRLTVL.